Shown below are 20 T cell receptor beta chains from a single sample sequenced in a study of T cell repertoires in cytomegalovirus infection. Their antigen targets remain unknown. TCRdb re-called the reads through MiXCR, storing one row per CDR3 protein. The repertoire holds about 830,000 distinct CDR3 sequences, roughly 33% seen once, with about an eighth in the top ten. Sequenced material: cultured CD8+ T cells from PBMCs, taken from culture after CMV antigen stimulation. The receptor source for this set is a human donor in good health (CMV status not recorded). Some clones in this sample may be carry-over from other donors' samples.

This clonotype has a handful of counts. V gene TRBV6-2 or TRBV6-3 combines with J gene TRBJ2-3; 13 bases line up with TRBD2. V lost 0 bases, J lost 6 bases, and 0 bases stayed unmatched. The CDR3 extends over 15 amino acids. Germline CDR1 reads MNHEY; CDR2 reads SVGEGT. The CDR3 protein is CASSYSTSGGDTQYF. CDR3 bases: TGTGCCAGCAGTTACTCGACTAGCGGGGGGGATACGCAGTATTTT.

This clonotype was counted between two and nine times. This chain uses TRBV5-5 with TRBJ1-1; D unresolved. The CDR3 loop spans 14 amino acids. Trimming shortened V by 4 bases and J by 2 bases, and 12 bases separated the two germline ends. Germline assignment: CDR1 SGHKS and CDR2 YYEKEE (reference sequence). The CDR3 spells CASSPATVNTEAFF. The CDR3 coding sequence is TGTGCCAGCAGCCCTGCCACCGTTAACACTGAAGCTTTCTTT.

This chain links TRBV7-8 with TRBJ2-7; D is possibly TRBD2 (6 bases). CDR1 is SGHVS and CDR2 is FQNEAQ in the germline V gene. Trimming cost V 5 bases and J 1 base, with 15 bases left between them. CDR3 length: 15 residues. This CDR3 is CASSLPGVVSYEQYF. The CDR3 coding sequence is TGTGCCAGCAGCCTCCCGGGGGTGGTGTCCTACGAGCAGTACTTC.

Concerning this clonotype itself: This clone may be a read error of a much larger clone one base away. The V and J genes are TRBV5-6 and TRBJ2-7; perhaps TRBD2 as D (7 bases). Germline CDR1 reads SGHDT; CDR2 reads YYEEEE. The ends were cut back, 3 bases at V and 3 bases at J, with 10 bases in the middle. CDR3 length: 13 residues. CDR3 region: CASSWGGLYEQYV. CDR3 nucleotide sequence: TGTGCCAGCAGCTGGGGGGGCCTCTACGAGCAGTACGTC.

As regards this clonotype: The germline gene is not matched at one end of the junction; a read error may be the cause. The CDR3 spells CARSLVSRQETQYF. CDR3 sequence (DNA): TGTGCCAGGAGCTTAGTGTCCAGGCAAGAGACCCAGTACTTC. This chain links TRBV11-1 with TRBJ2-5, with unresolved D. The CDR3 has 14 amino acids. Germline loops: CDR1 SGHAT, CDR2 FQDESV (reference sequence).

The chain recombines TRBV7-9 with TRBJ2-1, with D possibly being TRBD1 (6 bases). Deletions cut 5 bases from V and 4 bases from J, with 18 bases between. The CDR3 has 16 residues. Germline lookup yields CDR1 SEHNR and CDR2 FQNEAQ (reference sequence). The DNA of the CDR3 is TGTGCCAGCAGCCCAGCTGACAGGCCGAAATACAATGAGCAGTTCTTC. This codes for CASSPADRPKYNEQFF.

The chain uses TRBV5-1 and TRBJ2-6; tentatively, D is TRBD1 (6 bases). There are 19 residues in the CDR3. Germline CDR1 and CDR2: SGHRS and YFSETQ. V gave up 1 base and J gave up 2 bases, with 19 bases separating them. The CDR3 bases are TGCGCCAGCAGCTTGTCCCGGGACATGTCTACTCCTGGGGCCAACGTCCTGACTTTC. This sequence encodes CASSLSRDMSTPGANVLTF.

There are a few counts of this clonotype. This chain links TRBV2 with TRBJ2-5; D might be TRBD2 (6 bases). CDR3 length: 15 amino acids. Germline values: CDR1 SNHLY, CDR2 FYNNEI. Trimming removed 5 bases at V and 0 bases at J, with 13 bases between. The CDR3 nucleotides read TGTGCCAGCAGTTGGACTAACCTGAACCAAGAGACCCAGTACTTC. Encoded protein: CASSWTNLNQETQYF.

The chain links TRBV6-1 to TRBJ2-3, with TRBD1 identical over 9 bases. V lost 10 bases to trimming and J lost 4 bases; unmatched junction nucleotides: 6. The CDR3 extends over 13 amino acids. Germline lookup yields CDR1 MNHNS and CDR2 SASEGT. CDR3 bases: TGTGCCAACAGAGGACAGGGGCCAGATACGCAGTATTTT. This translates into CANRGQGPDTQYF.

This clonotype was observed a few times. This chain's CDR3 is CASSLTLDPGGSYNEQFF. The CDR3 DNA is TGTGCCAGCAGCTTGACTCTAGACCCCGGGGGAAGCTACAATGAGCAGTTCTTC. V usage is TRBV7-6 and J usage is TRBJ2-1, with a tentative D call TRBD2 (6 bases). There are 18 residues in the CDR3. Germline assignment: CDR1 SGHVS and CDR2 FNYEAQ. V was trimmed by 3 bases and J by 3 bases, leaving 21 bases between them. Variable domain in full (rest from reference TRBV7-6 and TRBJ2-1): GAGVSQSPRYKVTKRGQDVALRCDPISGHVSLYWYRQALGQGPEFLTYFNYEAQQDKSGLPNDRFSAERPEGSISTLTIQRTEQRDSAMYRCASSLTLDPGGSYNEQFFGPGTRLTVL.

The chain is built from TRBV4-1 and TRBJ2-1, with a tentative D call TRBD2 (7 bases). The V gene's germline CDR1 is MGHRA and CDR2 YSYEKL. V shed 0 bases and J shed 2 bases, with 11 bases lying between them. CDR3 length equals 16 residues. This chain's CDR3 is CASSQESGDTYNEQFF. As DNA, the CDR3 is TGCGCCAGCAGCCAAGAGAGCGGGGACACCTACAATGAGCAGTTCTTC.

In regard to this clonotype: This may come from a read error, since a much larger clone is one base off. The chain combines TRBV7-6 with TRBJ1-1; D gene uncertain. Germline CDR1 reads SGHVS; CDR2 reads FNYEAQ. The CDR3 is 13 amino acids. The V and J ends lost 1 base and 6 bases respectively, with 9 bases between them. The CDR3 sequence is CASSLGLWAEAFF. The DNA for the CDR3 is TGTGCCAGCAGCTTAGGACTGTGGGCTGAAGCTTTCTTT.

The V call is TRBV12-5, the J call TRBJ2-2; perhaps TRBD2 as D (6 bases). CDR1 and CDR2 (germline): LGHNT, FRNRAP. V lost 4 bases, J lost 7 bases, and 10 bases lay in between. The CDR3 extends over 13 amino acids. Written as DNA, the CDR3 is TGTGCTAGTGGTTCGGAGGGAGGCGGGGAGCTGTTTTTT. Amino acid sequence: CASGSEGGGELFF.

This clonotype was seen only a few times. The genes are TRBV7-9 and TRBJ1-2; D might be TRBD1 (5 bases). CDR3 length equals 12 residues. Germline V gene data show CDR1 as SEHNR and CDR2 as FQNEAQ (reference sequence). Trimming removed 4 bases at V and 6 bases at J, with 9 bases between. The CDR3 nucleotides read TGTGCCAGCAGCTCGGACACCGATGGCTACACCTTC. Encoded protein: CASSSDTDGYTF.

V and J are TRBV14 and TRBJ2-4; D perhaps matches TRBD2 (7 bases). Deletions cut 7 bases from V and 4 bases from J, with 17 bases between. CDR1 is SGHDN, CDR2 FVKESK, per germline. This CDR3 has 15 amino acids. CDR3 sequence: CASTPGGGWKNIQYF. CDR3 DNA sequence: TGTGCCAGCACCCCCGGCGGGGGCTGGAAAAACATTCAGTACTTC. The full variable domain, with the rest looked up from reference TRBV14 and TRBJ2-4, is EAGVTQFPSHSVIEKGQTVTLRCDPISGHDNLYWYRRVMGKEIKFLLHFVKESKQDESGMPNNRFLAERTGGTYSTLKVQPAELEDSGVYFCASTPGGGWKNIQYFGAGTRLSVL.

The gene calls are TRBV29-1 and TRBJ1-2; D call uncertain. The CDR3 contains 13 residues. V dropped 3 bases and J dropped 7 bases, with 15 bases sitting between them. Per the germline V gene, CDR1 is SQVTM and CDR2 is ANQGSEA. The chain's CDR3 is CSVEYSTLGGYTF. CDR3 DNA sequence: TGCAGCGTTGAGTACTCAACCCTGGGTGGCTACACCTTC.

In its sample, this clonotype was seen many times. This sequence joins TRBV7-9 and TRBJ2-1; no firm D call. V was shortened by 8 bases and J by 0 bases, with 14 bases between the two germline ends. This CDR3 spans 15 amino acids. Germline CDR1 is SEHNR and CDR2 is FQNEAQ (reference sequence). CDR3 residues: CASGRTTSSYNEQFF. The DNA for the CDR3 is TGTGCCAGCGGCCGAACCACCAGCTCCTACAATGAGCAGTTCTTC.

For the CDR3, the DNA is TGTGCCCCCCAGGAGCTCTACGAGCAGTACGTC. Translation: CAPQELYEQYV. The chain couples TRBV24-1 to TRBJ2-7; D gene uncertain. The germline V gene encodes CDR1 KGHDR and CDR2 SFDVKD. V gave up 12 bases and J gave up 3 bases, with 11 bases separating them. The CDR3 length is 11 residues.

A word on this clonotype: At one end, the junction sequence differs from germline, possibly due to a read error. This sequence joins TRBV11-2 and TRBJ2-4; 12 bases align to TRBD2. The germline V gene encodes CDR1 SGHAT and CDR2 FQNNGV. The CDR3 is made up of 16 amino acids. The CDR3 DNA reads as TGTGCCAGCAGCTTCGCTAGCGGGGGGGCCAAAGACATTCAGTACTTC. It encodes CASSFASGGAKDIQYF.

This chain joins TRBV4-3 and TRBJ2-2; TRBD2 matches 10 bases. Germline loops: CDR1 LGHNA, CDR2 YSLEER. The CDR3 extends over 17 amino acids. V was clipped by 1 base and J by 5 bases; unmatched bases: 7. The CDR3 loop reads CASSQGSGGAWTGELFF. The DNA of the CDR3 is TGCGCCAGCAGCCAAGGCAGCGGGGGGGCTTGGACCGGGGAGCTGTTTTTT.